This T cell receptor beta chain was sequenced for a study of OX40 agonist ivuxolimab in advanced cancers. Germline loops: CDR1 LNHNV, CDR2 YYDKDF (reference sequence). Trimming stripped 0 bases from V and 14 bases from J, with 11 bases between. The CDR3 totals 13 residues. Profiling relied on immunoSEQ multiplex PCR, and the TCRdb table lists in-frame clones only, not all of them. The data show 65,000 to 90,000 clones, with about 88% seen just once and roughly 0.72% held by the top ten. Study-wide results and caveats: Doses of 0.1 to 3.0 mg/kg were accompanied by clonal expansion of CD4+ and CD8+ blood T cells by week 6. Not determined was the antigen specificity of the expanded peripheral T cells.

Comments on this clone: The target antigen is unknown.

Material: CD4+ or CD8+ T cells sorted from blood, obtained in a trial of the OX40 agonist ivuxolimab. This chain links TRBV15 with TRBJ1-6; the D gene is possibly TRBD1 (6 bases). This clonotype was sampled from an adult with an advanced solid tumor such as melanoma, head and neck, liver or kidney cancer. CDR3 sequence (DNA): TGTGCCACCAGCAGAGATTCATCAGGGGCCCTCCACTTT. This gives the protein CATSRDSSGALHF.